What follows are 4 T cell receptor beta chains derived from one specimen sequenced in a study of blood T cell repertoires in COVID-19. Data came from immunoSEQ multiplex PCR; TCRdb stores just in-frame clones and leaves some out. This table has some 300,000 clones, about 87% appearing once. The sample taken for sequencing was peripheral blood. The receptors come from a man in his 70s with acute or convalescent COVID-19.

The chain carries TRBV19 and TRBJ2-2, with D possibly matching TRBD2 (5 bases). V was clipped by 7 bases and J by 0 bases, with 9 bases between them. The CDR3 is 14 residues long. Germline V gene data show CDR1 as LNHDA and CDR2 as SQIVND (reference sequence). CDR3 nucleotide sequence: TGTGCCAGTAATGGAGCGGCGAACACCGGGGAGCTGTTTTTT. It encodes CASNGAANTGELFF.

J is TRBJ2-7 and V is TRBV4-3; D may be TRBD2 (6 bases). The germline V gene has CDR1 LGHNA and CDR2 YSLEER. V was clipped by 0 bases and J by 7 bases, with 16 bases between them. CDR3 size: 15 residues. CDR3 nucleotides: TGCGCCAGCAGCCAAGATTACGAGGGGAGGAATGAGCAGTACTTC. Protein: CASSQDYEGRNEQYF.

The chain links TRBV9 to TRBJ1-2, with D hard to call. The CDR3 sequence is 13 residues long. Trimming took off 0 bases at V and 6 bases at J, with 9 bases between the two ends. Looked up from germline, CDR1 is SGDLS and CDR2 is YYNGEE. CDR3 bases: TGTGCCAGCAGCGTAGGAGGATTCGATGGCTACACCTTC. Translation gives CASSVGGFDGYTF.

V is TRBV12-5 and J is TRBJ1-5; 8 positions match TRBD1. This CDR3 has 16 amino acids. Germline CDR1 reads LGHNT; CDR2 reads FRNRAP. Trimming at V came to 4 bases and at J to 5 bases, leaving 10 bases not matched to a gene. Here the CDR3 reads CASGWNRGQADQPQHF. The CDR3 DNA reads TGTGCTAGTGGTTGGAATAGGGGACAGGCCGATCAGCCCCAGCATTTT.